The rows below give T cell receptor beta chains drawn from one sample of a study of T-cell reconstitution after alpha-beta-depleted transplantation in children. One entry per CDR3 protein, called by TCRdb with MiXCR from the PCR reads. This table holds 500,000 to 650,000 distinct CDR3 sequences, 10% to 15% found once. The specimen comprised PBMCs, mostly from graft donor cells, sampled 360 days after TCRalphabeta/CD19-depleted stem cell transplant. The receptors shown here come from a male patient aged 5 to 17 who had a stem cell transplant for acute myeloid leukemia, so the T cells may come from the graft donor. CDR3s leave out the opening cysteine and the closing phenylalanine or tryptophan. Each record gives: V gene, CDR3 protein.

>TRBV18
ASSLSKPVFNEQF
>TRBV14
ASSQGSWKSEKLF
>TRBV20-1
SASPPPGPGVSEQY
>TRBV20-1
SAPPWGEEQF
>TRBV7-3
ASSLTPQITGELF
>TRBV12-3/TRBV12-4
ASSLPGPSYEQY
>TRBV4-3
ASSLEGLDPHEAF
>TRBV20-1
SARRKTVSYNEQF
>TRBV11-2
ASTPVSESAHEQF
>TRBV2
ASTPLTGTRSYEQY
>TRBV20-1
SARASSYNQPQH
>TRBV29-1
SSRGGPSGRTDTQY
>TRBV11-3
ASSLDGSGGLDEQY
>TRBV7-2
ASSLWHRVWTQY
>TRBV28
ASSLEGQTTDTQY
>TRBV29-1
SVVVGGGNTGELF
>TRBV12-3/TRBV12-4
ASSFTSSGANVLT
>TRBV6-5
ASSYSVGQGGKRGTQY
>TRBV20-1
SAPPPSDGYT
>TRBV7-2
ASSFVGTDTQY
>TRBV21-1
ASSKGYKGTQY
>TRBV5-1
ASSSDRGVTEAF
>TRBV10-3
AISPTGLPQGEQY
>TRBV29-1
SVEDLHGPNTYEQY
>TRBV9
ASSVGPSQAKNIQY
>TRBV20-1
SAPPTSGKVTDTQY
>TRBV24-1
ATSLSHSGRYQETQY
>TRBV29-1
SVEGTSGFTDTQY